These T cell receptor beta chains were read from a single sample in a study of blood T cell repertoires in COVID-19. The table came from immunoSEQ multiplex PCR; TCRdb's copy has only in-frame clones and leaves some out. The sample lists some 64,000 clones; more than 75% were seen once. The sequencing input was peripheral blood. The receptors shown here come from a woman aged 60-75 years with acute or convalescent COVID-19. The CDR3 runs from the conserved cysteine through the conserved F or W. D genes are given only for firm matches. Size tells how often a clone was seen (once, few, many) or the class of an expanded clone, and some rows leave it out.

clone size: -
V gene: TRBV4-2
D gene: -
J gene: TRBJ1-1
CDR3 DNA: TGTGCCAGCAGCCAAGCGCGGTCGGTGGGCACTGAAGCTTTCTTT
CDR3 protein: CASSQARSVGTEAFF

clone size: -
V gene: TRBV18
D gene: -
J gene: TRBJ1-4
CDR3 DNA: TGTGCCAGCTCACCCCCCCGGGAGGGTAATGAAAAACTGTTTTTT
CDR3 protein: CASSPPREGNEKLFF

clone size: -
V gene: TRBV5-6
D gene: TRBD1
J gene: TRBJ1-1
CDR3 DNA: TGTGCCAGCAGCTGGACAGGGGGCACTGAAGCTTTCTTT
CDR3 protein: CASSWTGGTEAFF

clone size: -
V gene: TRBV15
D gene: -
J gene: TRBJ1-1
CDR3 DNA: TGTGCCACCAGCTCAGACCTATCCCGGGGGGCCCTGAACACTGAAGCTTTCTTT
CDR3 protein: CATSSDLSRGALNTEAFF

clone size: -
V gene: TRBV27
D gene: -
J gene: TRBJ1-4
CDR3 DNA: TGTGCCAGCAAGGGGGTTGCAACTAATGAAAAACTGTTTTTT
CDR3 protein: CASKGVATNEKLFF

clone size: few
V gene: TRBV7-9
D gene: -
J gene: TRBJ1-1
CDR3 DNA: TGTGCCAGCAGGCTACAGGGCTCTGAAGCTTTCTTT
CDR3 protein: CASRLQGSEAFF

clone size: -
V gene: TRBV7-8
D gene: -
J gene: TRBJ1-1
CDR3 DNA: TGTGCCAGCAGCCCCTACAATCAGCGGGCTTTCTTT
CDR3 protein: CASSPYNQRAFF

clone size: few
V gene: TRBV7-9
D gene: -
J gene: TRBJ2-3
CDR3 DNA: TGTGCCAGCAGCTTAACACAGACGGCAGATACGCAGTATTTT
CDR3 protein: CASSLTQTADTQYF

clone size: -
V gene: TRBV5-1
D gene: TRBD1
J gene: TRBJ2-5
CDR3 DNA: TGCGCCAGCAGCCGAGACAGGGGGCAGGAGACCCAGTACTTC
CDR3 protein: CASSRDRGQETQYF

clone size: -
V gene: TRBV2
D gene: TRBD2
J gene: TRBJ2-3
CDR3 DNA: TGTGCCAGCAGTGAAATAGCGGGGGTCGGGGATACGCAGTATTTT
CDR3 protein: CASSEIAGVGDTQYF

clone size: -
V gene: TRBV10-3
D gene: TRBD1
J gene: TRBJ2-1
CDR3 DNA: TGTGCCATTGGGACAGTAGACAACAATGAGCAGTTCTTC
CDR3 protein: CAIGTVDNNEQFF

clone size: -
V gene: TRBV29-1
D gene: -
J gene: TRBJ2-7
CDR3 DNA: TGCAGCGTTGAGCCGCAGGGAAAGTTCGAGCAGTACTTC
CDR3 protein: CSVEPQGKFEQYF

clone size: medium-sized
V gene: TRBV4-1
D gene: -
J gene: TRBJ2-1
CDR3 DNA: TGCGCCAGCAGCCAATCAGAGGCGATGTACAATGAGCAGTTCTTC
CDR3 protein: CASSQSEAMYNEQFF

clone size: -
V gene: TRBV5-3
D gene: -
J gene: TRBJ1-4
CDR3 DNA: TGTGCCAGAAGCTTGGCCGACGACAGGATTTTAAATGAAAAACTGTTTTTT
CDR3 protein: CARSLADDRILNEKLFF

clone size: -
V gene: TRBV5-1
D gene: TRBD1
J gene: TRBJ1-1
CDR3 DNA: TGCGCCAGCAGTCCACAGGGGAGAATCACTGAAGCTTTCTTT
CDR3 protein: CASSPQGRITEAFF

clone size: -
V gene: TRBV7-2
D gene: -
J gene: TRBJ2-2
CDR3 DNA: TGTGCCAGCACGGGACACACCACCGGGGAGCTGTTTTTT
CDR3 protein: CASTGHTTGELFF

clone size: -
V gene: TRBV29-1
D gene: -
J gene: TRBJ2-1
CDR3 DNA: TGCAGCTCCGCAGGGGCAGGGGGGTTCAATGAGCAGTTCTTC
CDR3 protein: CSSAGAGGFNEQFF

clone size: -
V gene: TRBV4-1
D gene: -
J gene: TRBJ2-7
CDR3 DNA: TGCGCCAGCAGCCAAGATATGGCAGGGAGGGAGCAGTACTTC
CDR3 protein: CASSQDMAGREQYF

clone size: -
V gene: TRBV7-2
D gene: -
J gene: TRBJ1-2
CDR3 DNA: TGTGCCAGCAGCTTATATGCAGGGAATGGCTACACCTTC
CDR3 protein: CASSLYAGNGYTF

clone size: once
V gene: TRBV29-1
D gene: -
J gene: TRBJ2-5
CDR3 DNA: TGCAGCGTTGAACGGGAGACCCAGTACTTC
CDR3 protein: CSVERETQYF

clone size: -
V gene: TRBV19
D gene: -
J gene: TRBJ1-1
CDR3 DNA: TGTGCCAGTAGGGCGGTCGCGCTACCGAACACTGAAGCTTTCTTT
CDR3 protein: CASRAVALPNTEAFF

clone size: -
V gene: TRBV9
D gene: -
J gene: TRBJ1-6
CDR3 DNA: TGTGCCAGCAGCGTATACGAGGGCCTGAATTCACCCCTCCACTTT
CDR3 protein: CASSVYEGLNSPLHF

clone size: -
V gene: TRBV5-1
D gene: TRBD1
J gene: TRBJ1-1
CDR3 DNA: TGCGCCAGCAGCCTGGACAGGGAGAAAGCTTTCTTT
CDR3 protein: CASSLDREKAFF

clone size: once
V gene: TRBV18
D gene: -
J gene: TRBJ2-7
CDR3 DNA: TGTGCCAGCTCACAGTACTCCTCCTACGAGCAGTACTTC
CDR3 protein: CASSQYSSYEQYF

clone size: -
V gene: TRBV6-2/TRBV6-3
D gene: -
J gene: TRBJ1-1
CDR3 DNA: TGTGCCAGCAGCGGTAGAGGAAACACTGAAGCTTTCTTT
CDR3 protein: CASSGRGNTEAFF

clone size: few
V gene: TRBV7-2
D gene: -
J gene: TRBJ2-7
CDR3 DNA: TGTGCCAGCAGCTTGTGGCCCGGGAACGAGCAGTACTTC
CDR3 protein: CASSLWPGNEQYF

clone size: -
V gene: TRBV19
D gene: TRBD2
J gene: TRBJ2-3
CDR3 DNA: TGTGCCAGTAGACGACTAGCGGGGGCCATCACAGATACGCAGTATTTT
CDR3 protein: CASRRLAGAITDTQYF

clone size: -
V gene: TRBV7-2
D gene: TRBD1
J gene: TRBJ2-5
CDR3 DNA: TGTGCCAGCAGCTCAGGACAGGGGGTAGAGACCCAGTACTTC
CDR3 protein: CASSSGQGVETQYF

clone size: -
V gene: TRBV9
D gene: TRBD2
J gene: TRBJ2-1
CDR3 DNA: TGTGCCAGCAGCGCCCCCTTGGGGCTAGCGGGGGGCTCCTCCTACAATGAGCAGTTCTTC
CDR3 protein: CASSAPLGLAGGSSYNEQFF

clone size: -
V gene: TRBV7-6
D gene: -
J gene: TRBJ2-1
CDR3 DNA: TGTGCCAGCAGCTTAGTCAGGACAACCCCCAATGAGCAGTTCTTC
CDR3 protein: CASSLVRTTPNEQFF

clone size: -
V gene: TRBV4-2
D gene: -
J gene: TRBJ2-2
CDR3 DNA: TGTGCCAGCAGCCAAGAGGGTGCGGTCCCCGGGGAGCTGTTTTTT
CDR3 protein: CASSQEGAVPGELFF

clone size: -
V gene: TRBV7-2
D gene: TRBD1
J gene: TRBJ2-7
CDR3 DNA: TGTGCCAGCAGGGGACAGTTGAGCTCCTACGAGCAGTACTTC
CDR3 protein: CASRGQLSSYEQYF

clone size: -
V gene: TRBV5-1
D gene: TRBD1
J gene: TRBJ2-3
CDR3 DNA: TGCGCCAGCAGCTCGGGACAGGAAAGGGATACGCAGTATTTT
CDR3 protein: CASSSGQERDTQYF

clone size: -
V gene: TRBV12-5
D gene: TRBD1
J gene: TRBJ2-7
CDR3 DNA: TGTGCTAGTGGTTTGGGTCACAGGCAAGGGGGCCGGAACGAGCAGTACTTC
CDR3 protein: CASGLGHRQGGRNEQYF

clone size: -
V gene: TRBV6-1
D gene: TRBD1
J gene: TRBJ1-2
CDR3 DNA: TGTGCCAGCAGTGAATCCCGGACAGGGGGCTCGTATGGCTACACCTTC
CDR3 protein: CASSESRTGGSYGYTF

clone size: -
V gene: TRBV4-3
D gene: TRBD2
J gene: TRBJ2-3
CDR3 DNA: TGCGCCAGCAGCCAAGATATAGGGCGGGGGGTAGTAGATACGCAGTATTTT
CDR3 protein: CASSQDIGRGVVDTQYF

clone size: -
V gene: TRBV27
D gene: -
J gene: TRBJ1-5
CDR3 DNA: TGTGCCAGCAGTTTACAGGGGAGCAATCAGCCCCAGCATTTT
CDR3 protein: CASSLQGSNQPQHF

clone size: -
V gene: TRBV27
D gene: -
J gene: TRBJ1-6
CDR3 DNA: TGTGCCAGCAGTTTAGCCTCATTCAGGGGTTCACCCCTCCACTTT
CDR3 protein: CASSLASFRGSPLHF

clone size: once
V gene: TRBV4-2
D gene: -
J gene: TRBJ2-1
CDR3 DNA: TGTGCCAGCAGTATAACAGGGTCTAATGAGCAGTTCTTC
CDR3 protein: CASSITGSNEQFF

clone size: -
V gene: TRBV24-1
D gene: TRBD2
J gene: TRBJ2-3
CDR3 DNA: TGTGCCACCAGTGATCCGGACCCTAGCGGGGGAACAGATACGCAGTATTTT
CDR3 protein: CATSDPDPSGGTDTQYF

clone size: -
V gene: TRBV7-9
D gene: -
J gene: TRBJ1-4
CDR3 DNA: TGTGCCAGCAGCTCCCCTGCGGGGAATGAAAAACTGTTTTTT
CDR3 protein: CASSSPAGNEKLFF

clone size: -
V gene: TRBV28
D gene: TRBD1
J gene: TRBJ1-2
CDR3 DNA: TGTGCCAGCAAAACAGGGGGCGCGGAGGACTATGGCTACACCTTC
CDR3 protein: CASKTGGAEDYGYTF

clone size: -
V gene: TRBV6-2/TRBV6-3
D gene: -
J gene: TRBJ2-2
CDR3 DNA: TGTGCCAGCAGCCTCCCCGGTAGGGGGATCACCGGGGAGCTGTTTTTT
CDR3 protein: CASSLPGRGITGELFF

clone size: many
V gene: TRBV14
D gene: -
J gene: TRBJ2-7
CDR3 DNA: TGTGCCAGCAGCCAGGGGCAGGGTGTAGCCTACGAGCAGTACTTC
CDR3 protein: CASSQGQGVAYEQYF

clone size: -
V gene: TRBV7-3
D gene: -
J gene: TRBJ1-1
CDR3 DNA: TGTGCCAGCAGCTTAAAGGCAGGGCTCGGGTCTGGCACTGAAGCTTTCTTT
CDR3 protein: CASSLKAGLGSGTEAFF

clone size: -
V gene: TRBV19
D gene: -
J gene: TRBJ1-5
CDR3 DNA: TGTGCCAGTACGGTCCATAATAGCAATCAGCCCCAGCATTTT
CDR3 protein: CASTVHNSNQPQHF

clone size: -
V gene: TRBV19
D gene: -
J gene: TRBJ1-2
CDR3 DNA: TGTGCCAGTAGTACCACAGGGTCGAGCTATGGCTACACCTTC
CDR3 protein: CASSTTGSSYGYTF

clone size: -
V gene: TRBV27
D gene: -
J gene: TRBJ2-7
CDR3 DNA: TGTGCCAGCAGTTTATACCTGGGGCCCGATTACGAGCAGTACTTC
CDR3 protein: CASSLYLGPDYEQYF

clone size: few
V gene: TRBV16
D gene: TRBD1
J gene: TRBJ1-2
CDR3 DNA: TGTGCCAGCAGCCAATCGGACAGGCGATTTCCATCCTATGGCTACACCTTC
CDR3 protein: CASSQSDRRFPSYGYTF

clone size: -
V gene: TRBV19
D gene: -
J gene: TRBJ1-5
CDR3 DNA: TGTGCCAGTAAGAGGGCTCAGTTGAATCAGCCCCAGCATTTT
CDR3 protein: CASKRAQLNQPQHF

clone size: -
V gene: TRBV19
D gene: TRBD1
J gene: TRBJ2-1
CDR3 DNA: TGTGCCAGTACCCCGGGACAGGGAACCCACAATGAGCAGTTCTTC
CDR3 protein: CASTPGQGTHNEQFF